This T cell receptor (beta chain) was sequenced during a study of shared clonotypes between healthy human individuals. Study information: Used for every donor were three CD4 naive, three CD4 memory, two CD8 naive and one CD8 memory plate. General study points: Shared across a handful of donors were around 4.7% of the naive CD4 clonotypes. Clonotypes which were not shared had lower generation probabilities than clonotypes that all four donors shared.

On this clone itself: Its antigen is still unknown.

There are 17 residues in the CDR3. Researchers divided each subset's genomic DNA evenly across several immunoSEQ plates. Method: immunoSEQ multiplex PCR; TCRdb's copy keeps in-frame clones and lacks some. Of some 500,000 clones detected, roughly 95% appear once; the ten largest clones hold about 0.064%. This sequence joins TRBV21-1 and TRBJ2-5; the table's D gene call, TRBD2, was not cross checked with the DNA. The assigned J gene may be wrong: the sequence end matches TRBJ2-7 better. TRBV21-1 is annotated as a pseudogene. Input material: naive CD4+ T cells sorted from blood. Subset specified: CD45RA+ positively selected. The receptor was derived from a woman aged 25 to 39 in good health. CDR3: CASRIPRGASGCYEQYF. The CDR3 DNA follows: TGTGCCAGCAGGATCCCTCGGGGGGCTAGCGGATGTTACGAGCAGTACTTC.